A single sample is the source of the 19 T cell receptor beta chains below, sequenced in a study of shared clonotypes between healthy human individuals. Profiled with immunoSEQ multiplex PCR; TCRdb holds only in-frame clones, not every one. Found here are around 1.9 million clones, about 93% of them singletons; the top ten hold more than 1.5%. Positive CCR7 selection of CD45RO-negative cells yielded the naive CD8 cells, and terminally differentiated effector memory CD45RA+ cells were excluded. The specimen sequenced was naive CD8+ T cells from PBMCs. Receptors originate from a man aged 18 to 30 in good health. Some clones in this sample may be carry-over from other donors' samples.

V usage is TRBV28 and J usage is TRBJ1-4, with no clear D. Between the trimmed V and J ends, which lost 2 bases and 8 bases, there was a span of 18 bases. Germline V gene sequence: CDR1 MDHEN, CDR2 SYDVKM. CDR3 length: 16 amino acids. CDR3 DNA: TGTGCCAGCAGTTTACTTGCCAACGGGATCAAGGAAAAACTGTTTTTT. Translating it yields CASSLLANGIKEKLFF.

V usage is TRBV9 and J usage is TRBJ1-2; D is unclear. Germline CDR1 reads SGDLS; CDR2 reads YYNGEE. The CDR3 totals 14 residues. The V end lost 4 bases, the J end lost 6 bases, and 16 bases lay between the germline ends. CDR3 coding DNA: TGTGCCAGCAGCACCCTCGGCAGGACCGATGGCTACACCTTC. Its protein product is CASSTLGRTDGYTF. The full variable domain, completed using reference TRBV9 and TRBJ1-2, is DSGVTQTPKHLITATGQRVTLRCSPRSGDLSVYWYQQSLDQGLQFLIQYYNGEERAKGNILERFSAQQFPDLHSELNLSSLELGDSALYFCASSTLGRTDGYTFGSGTRLTVV.

V and J are TRBV7-9 and TRBJ1-1, with a possible D match to TRBD1 (5 bases). In germline, CDR1 is SEHNR, CDR2 FQNEAQ (reference sequence). This CDR3 spans 15 amino acids. V lost 0 bases to trimming and J lost 10 bases, with 18 bases between them. CDR3 DNA sequence: TGTGCCAGCAGCTTAGCGCCTAGGGCAGGGAAAGGAGCTTTCTTT. Its protein product is CASSLAPRAGKGAFF.

As concerns this clone: This same CDR3 is encoded by further DNA sequences in the sample. V is TRBV2 and J is TRBJ2-7, with D unresolved. Germline assignment: CDR1 SNHLY and CDR2 FYNNEI. Trimming took 2 bases from V and 2 from J, leaving 4 bases between them. The CDR3 is 12 amino acids. CDR3 sequence: CASSESPYEQYF. The CDR3 region has the DNA TGTGCCAGCAGTGAAAGTCCCTACGAGCAGTACTTC.

V usage is TRBV7-9 and J usage is TRBJ1-1; D gene uncertain. Germline CDR1 reads SEHNR; CDR2 reads FQNEAQ (reference sequence). CDR3 size: 12 residues. The ends were cut back, 8 bases at V and 5 bases at J, with 12 bases in the middle. The CDR3, as DNA: TGTGCCAGCCCTTCCCCCCCAACTGAAGCTTTCTTT. It encodes CASPSPPTEAFF.

CDR3 protein: CASSQVFRQTLPNEKLFF. CDR3 bases: TGTGCCAGCAGCCAAGTCTTCCGACAGACGTTACCTAATGAAAAACTGTTTTTT. The chain employs TRBV4-2 and TRBJ1-4, with a possible D match to TRBD1 (5 bases). V was trimmed by 1 base and J by 3 bases, leaving 18 bases between them. The CDR3 loop spans 18 amino acids. The germline V gene encodes CDR1 LGHNA and CDR2 YNFKEQ.

The chain is built from TRBV2 and TRBJ1-1; 7 bases match TRBD1. CDR1 SNHLY and CDR2 FYNNEI come from the germline V gene. Losses at the gene ends were 9 bases for V and 0 bases for J; bases not matched to a gene: 10. The CDR3 runs to 15 residues. The CDR3 spells CASDRADIMNTEAFF. The CDR3 region has the DNA TGTGCCAGTGACAGGGCCGACATCATGAACACTGAAGCTTTCTTT. Full variable domain (outside the CDR3, taken from reference TRBV2 and TRBJ1-1): EPEVTQTPSHQVTQMGQEVILRCVPISNHLYFYWYRQILGQKVEFLVSFYNNEISEKSEIFDDQFSVERPDGSNFTLKIRSTKLEDSAMYFCASDRADIMNTEAFFGQGTRLTVV.

This clone has a single count. The chain employs TRBV28 and TRBJ1-2; D possibly corresponds to TRBD1 (5 bases). Per the germline V gene, CDR1 is MDHEN and CDR2 is SYDVKM. The V gene lost 5 bases and the J gene lost 4 bases, with 11 bases spanning the gap. This CDR3 is 13 amino acids long. The CDR3: CASSPTEVYGYTF. CDR3 nucleotides: TGTGCCAGCAGTCCGACAGAGGTCTATGGCTACACCTTC.

In this sample, this clone turned up once. This chain joins TRBV11-2 and TRBJ2-3, with 7 bases matching TRBD2. V was clipped by 5 bases and J by 0 bases; unmatched bases: 14. Germline loops: CDR1 SGHAT, CDR2 FQNNGV. The length of the CDR3 is 18 residues. CDR3 DNA sequence: TGTGCCAGCAGCCCCCCCTATCCTAGCGGAAGAAGCACAGATACGCAGTATTTT. Amino acid sequence: CASSPPYPSGRSTDTQYF.

The chain employs TRBV27 and TRBJ2-1, with no clear D. Germline lookup yields CDR1 MNHEY and CDR2 SMNVEV (reference sequence). This CDR3 is built from 15 residues. Trimming removed 5 bases from V and 4 bases from J, with 15 bases in between. CDR3 bases: TGTGCCAGCAGTCCCCACGCGGTGCTGTACAATGAGCAGTTCTTC. This encodes CASSPHAVLYNEQFF.

The chain employs TRBV4-3 and TRBJ2-5; D possibly corresponds to TRBD1 (6 bases). Germline CDR1 LGHNA, CDR2 YSLEER. Trimming removed 0 bases at V and 0 bases at J, with 8 bases between. The CDR3 runs to 15 residues. The DNA for the CDR3 is TGCGCCAGCAGCCAAGACCGGGACAACCAAGAGACCCAGTACTTC. As protein: CASSQDRDNQETQYF.

This clone was picked up one time. The chain is built from TRBV27 and TRBJ1-5; TRBD1 matches at 7 bases. Trimming removed 4 bases from V and 2 bases from J; junction bases left unmatched: 17. The CDR3 sequence is 19 residues long. The V gene's germline CDR1 is MNHEY and CDR2 SMNVEV (reference sequence). The CDR3 loop is CASSSINPQGRDRNQPQHF. DNA of the CDR3: TGTGCCAGCAGTTCCATTAACCCACAGGGGAGGGATCGCAATCAGCCCCAGCATTTT.

The J gene is TRBJ2-5, the V gene TRBV4-1; D unclear. Germline V gives CDR1 MGHRA, CDR2 YSYEKL. The V end lost 4 bases, the J end lost 5 bases, and 8 bases lay between the germline ends. This CDR3 is built from 12 residues. The CDR3 loop reads CASSPPEETQYF. In nucleotides, the CDR3 is TGCGCCAGCAGCCCTCCTGAGGAGACCCAGTACTTC.

As to this clone: The sample holds other DNA sequences that translate to the same CDR3. V usage is TRBV27 and J usage is TRBJ2-7; D assignment may be TRBD1 or TRBD2 (5 bases each). The germline V gene encodes CDR1 MNHEY and CDR2 SMNVEV (reference sequence). The CDR3 sequence is 13 residues long. Trimming shortened V by 6 bases and J by 2 bases, and 11 bases separated the two germline ends. CDR3 residues: CASSPRGPYEQYF. DNA for the CDR3: TGTGCCAGCAGCCCACGGGGCCCCTACGAGCAGTACTTC.

The rearrangement links TRBV2 to TRBJ1-4, with TRBD1 as a possible D gene (6 bases). Germline V gives CDR1 SNHLY, CDR2 FYNNEI. CDR3 length equals 14 residues. The V end lost 10 bases, the J end lost 3 bases, and 15 bases lay between the germline ends. The DNA for the CDR3 is TGTGCCACCGGTCGGGGGGCATCTAATGAAAAACTGTTTTTT. It codes for CATGRGASNEKLFF.

This chain links TRBV7-9 with TRBJ2-7; 7 nucleotides align to TRBD1. Germline V gene sequence: CDR1 SEHNR, CDR2 FQNEAQ (reference sequence). With V trimmed by 4 bases and J by 0 bases, 15 bases remained unmatched. CDR3 length: 18 residues. CDR3 residues: CASSSLVSGQPLSYEQYF. CDR3 nucleotides: TGTGCCAGCAGCTCTCTAGTGTCGGGACAGCCTCTCTCCTACGAGCAGTACTTC. Complete variable domain (other parts from reference TRBV7-9 and TRBJ2-7): DTGVSQNPRHKITKRGQNVTFRCDPISEHNRLYWYRQTLGQGPEFLTYFQNEAQLEKSRLLSDRFSAERPKGSFSTLEIQRTEQGDSAMYLCASSSLVSGQPLSYEQYFGPGTRLTVT.

V is TRBV4-2 and J is TRBJ2-7; D gene uncertain. Trimming shortened V by 0 bases and J by 1 base, and 10 bases separated the two germline ends. The CDR3 is 15 amino acids. Germline loops: CDR1 LGHNA, CDR2 YNFKEQ. DNA for the CDR3: TGTGCCAGCAGCCAAGAAGGTCGGGTATCCTACGAGCAGTACTTC. Translating gives CASSQEGRVSYEQYF.

V is TRBV25-1 and J is TRBJ2-5, with 7 nucleotides matching TRBD2. The germline CDR1 and CDR2 sequences are MGHDK and SYGVNS. V was clipped by 5 bases and J by 2 bases; unmatched bases: 11. CDR3 size: 16 residues. The CDR3 bases are TGTGCCAGCAGTCGTGATGGAGAGGGACTACAAGAGACCCAGTACTTC. Translated, it gives CASSRDGEGLQETQYF.

The V gene is TRBV7-9, the J gene TRBJ2-3; D is undetermined. Per germline, CDR1 SEHNR and CDR2 FQNEAQ (reference sequence). The CDR3 covers 13 residues. V lost 4 bases and J lost 4, with 9 bases in between. CDR3 coding DNA: TGTGCCAGCAGCTCGAAGAGTGCAGATACGCAGTATTTT. As protein: CASSSKSADTQYF.